A single sample is the source of the 3 T cell receptor beta chains below, sequenced in a study of shared clonotypes between healthy human individuals. Clones were sequenced by immunoSEQ multiplex PCR, and TCRdb holds only the in-frame ones, with some missing. The data show over a million clones, approximately 78% seen once. The sample comprised memory CD4+ T cells from PBMCs. Stated subset: CD45RA-negative fraction. All receptors derive from a man aged 18 to 29 in good health. Some clones in this sample may be carry-over from other donors' samples.

The rearrangement uses TRBV7-9 and TRBJ2-1; 8 bases are shared with TRBD2. Trimming removed 5 bases from V and 4 bases from J; junction bases left unmatched: 7. The germline V gene has CDR1 SEHNR and CDR2 FQNEAQ (reference sequence). CDR3 length equals 15 residues. The CDR3, as DNA: TGTGCCAGCAGCCCAGCGGGGGTGGGTTACAATGAGCAGTTCTTC. Its protein is CASSPAGVGYNEQFF.

The V and J genes are TRBV5-1 and TRBJ2-5, with 7 nucleotides matching TRBD1. The DNA matches TRBJ2-7 better at its end, which makes the J call doubtful. Germline CDR1 and CDR2: SGHRS and YFSETQ. The CDR3 has 14 residues. CDR3: CASSLVLGGNEQYF. CDR3 nucleotides: TGCGCCAGCAGCTTGGTGTTAGGGGGCAACGAGCAGTACTTC.

V and J are TRBV18 and TRBJ2-3; D perhaps matches TRBD1 (5 bases). V lost 6 bases, J lost 0 bases, and 13 bases lay in between. The CDR3 totals 15 residues. Germline CDR1 KGHSH, CDR2 LQKENI. Here the CDR3 reads CASSQMAGSTDTQYF. The CDR3 bases are TGTGCCAGCTCCCAAATGGCAGGGAGCACAGATACGCAGTATTTT. Full variable domain (missing parts from reference TRBV18 and TRBJ2-3): NAGVMQNPRHLVRRRGQEARLRCSPMKGHSHVYWYRQLPEEGLKFMVYLQKENIIDESGMPKERFSAEFPKEGPSILRIQQVVRGDSAAYFCASSQMAGSTDTQYFGPGTRLTVL.